The 21 T cell receptor beta chains listed next were all sequenced from one sample in a study of T cells in Graves' hyperthyroidism and ophthalmopathy (dated 2019 in TCRdb). Libraries were built with multiplex PCR. The reads were generated on an Illumina HiSeq 2000. The TCR beta CDR3 regions were amplified from RNA transcripts. The TCR CDR3 was subjected to a first round of RT-PCR using the HTBI primer set and the Qiagen OneStep RT-PCR kit. TCRdb handled the public reads itself, with Q25 trimming in fastp and clone calling in MiXCR, and kept productive beta chains. Rows are combined by CDR3 protein, so each entry shows the most common genes and DNA. The table for this sample lists 600,000 to 700,000 distinct CDR3 sequences; 40% to 55% of them were counted only once. The top ten constitute more than 7% of the sample. Sequencing was performed on peripheral blood or thyroid tissue (not recorded which). The receptor source for this set is an adult man with Graves' disease, either hyperthyroidism or ophthalmopathy (not recorded which).

This clonotype was counted ten times or more. The V and J genes are TRBV10-3 and TRBJ1-1; no clear D. CDR3 length: 14 amino acids. Per germline, CDR1 ENHRY and CDR2 SYGVKD. V was clipped by 3 bases and J by 6 bases, with 14 bases between them. The CDR3 here is CAISEGGRGAEAFF. The DNA of the CDR3 is TGTGCCATCAGTGAAGGAGGCCGTGGTGCTGAAGCTTTCTTT.

This clonotype has a count of ten or more. The J gene is TRBJ1-5, the V gene TRBV2, with D hard to call. Germline V gives CDR1 SNHLY, CDR2 FYNNEI. The V and J ends lost 4 bases and 9 bases respectively, with 13 bases between them. This CDR3 is 13 amino acids long. Here the CDR3 reads CASSGGEPRPQHF. The CDR3 region has the DNA TGTGCCAGCAGTGGCGGGGAGCCTAGGCCCCAGCATTTT.

The J gene is TRBJ1-1, the V gene TRBV19; D may be TRBD1 (6 bases). CDR3 size: 15 residues. Deletions cut 4 bases from V and 4 bases from J, with 16 bases between. Germline values: CDR1 LNHDA, CDR2 SQIVND (reference sequence). Here the CDR3 DNA reads TGTGCCAGTAGTAGTTCTCACAGGGCAAGCACTGAAGCTTTCTTT. Amino acid sequence: CASSSSHRASTEAFF.

This clonotype was detected ten times or more. The chain is built from TRBV19 and TRBJ1-4; D gene unclear. From germline, CDR1 is LNHDA and CDR2 SQIVND (reference sequence). CDR3 size: 14 residues. V shed 10 bases and J shed 3 bases, with 15 bases lying between them. CDR3 sequence: CATTGGSANEKLFF. CDR3 sequence (DNA): TGTGCCACGACCGGAGGGTCGGCTAATGAAAAACTGTTTTTT.

The rearrangement joins TRBV6-6 to TRBJ2-5; TRBD1 agrees at 8 bases. J lost 5 bases, V lost 7 bases, and 12 bases had no gene match. Per the germline V gene, CDR1 is MNHNY and CDR2 is SVGAGI (reference sequence). This CDR3 region has 15 residues. CDR3 loop: CASISQGGVRETQYF. The DNA of the CDR3 is TGTGCCAGCATTTCACAGGGGGGTGTCCGGGAGACCCAGTACTTC.

This clonotype has just a few counts. A much larger clone is a single base away; this may be a read error. The chain links TRBV29-1 to TRBJ1-1; 7 positions agree with TRBD1. This CDR3 is 14 amino acids long. Germline V gene data show CDR1 as SQVTM and CDR2 as ANQGSEA. Trimming at V came to 8 bases and at J to 1 base, leaving 10 bases not matched to a gene. In nucleotides, the CDR3 is TGCAGCTTCGGACAGGCGTTCACGAACACTGAAGCTTTCTTT. This gives the protein CSFGQAFTNTEAFF.

This clonotype was observed a handful of times. This sequence joins TRBV7-9 and TRBJ1-2; 8 bases line up with TRBD1. Germline trimming cut 2 bases from V and 1 base from J; bases unmatched to any gene: 21. Germline CDR1 reads SEHNR; CDR2 reads FQNEAQ (reference sequence). The CDR3 runs 21 residues. The CDR3 protein is CASSLNNVGQGETRINYGYTF. The CDR3 DNA reads as TGTGCCAGCAGCTTAAACAACGTTGGACAGGGCGAAACTAGAATTAACTATGGCTACACCTTC.

The table lists this clonotype with many counts. This rearrangement joins TRBV7-9 to TRBJ1-1; D is undetermined. CDR1 is SEHNR, CDR2 FQNEAQ, per germline (reference sequence). Trimming removed 7 bases from V and 0 bases from J, with 6 bases in between. The CDR3 runs 12 residues. For the CDR3, the DNA is TGTGCCAGCACGATACTGAACACTGAAGCTTTCTTT. Protein sequence: CASTILNTEAFF.

This clonotype was detected ten times or more. This sequence joins TRBV15 and TRBJ1-1, with a tentative D call TRBD1 (6 bases). V gave up 0 bases and J gave up 6 bases, with 11 bases separating them. This CDR3 is 14 amino acids long. CDR1 and CDR2 from the germline V gene are LNHNV and YYDKDF (reference sequence). The CDR3 DNA is TGTGCCACCAGCAGAGAAGTGAGGGGGGCTGAAGCTTTCTTT. Translating gives CATSREVRGAEAFF.

This clonotype was seen many times. The chain has TRBV7-9 and TRBJ1-3; D uncertain. The CDR3 is 14 residues long. Trimming removed 5 bases from V and 0 bases from J, with 8 bases in between. The germline CDR1 and CDR2 sequences are SEHNR and FQNEAQ (reference sequence). For the CDR3, the DNA is TGTGCCAGCAGCCTATTTAGCTCTGGAAACACCATATATTTT. Translation gives CASSLFSSGNTIYF.

The rearrangement joins TRBV29-1 to TRBJ1-1, with no clear D. The V and J ends lost 8 bases and 3 bases respectively, with 10 bases between them. Germline CDR1 reads SQVTM; CDR2 reads ANQGSEA. The CDR3 contains 11 residues. CDR3 residues: CSREGDTEAFF. CDR3 nucleotides: TGCAGCCGTGAAGGAGACACTGAAGCTTTCTTT.

V and J are TRBV7-9 and TRBJ2-6; either TRBD1 or TRBD2 may supply D (5 bases each). Per germline, CDR1 SEHNR and CDR2 FQNEAQ (reference sequence). The ends were cut back, 10 bases at V and 0 bases at J, with 13 bases in the middle. The CDR3 is 15 amino acids. In DNA form, the CDR3 reads TGTGCCACCCACCGGGACCCCTCTGGGGCCAACGTCCTGACTTTC. It translates to CATHRDPSGANVLTF.

The rearrangement links TRBV25-1 to TRBJ2-3; D is uncertain. V lost 6 bases and J lost 2, with 15 bases in between. The CDR3 spans 15 residues. Germline V gene data show CDR1 as MGHDK and CDR2 as SYGVNS. CDR3 sequence: CASSLGGPATDTQYF. CDR3 nucleotides: TGTGCCAGCAGCCTCGGTGGCCCGGCCACAGATACGCAGTATTTT.

This clonotype appeared many times. The chain uses TRBV24-1 and TRBJ1-2; D might be TRBD1 (6 bases). Germline V gives CDR1 KGHDR, CDR2 SFDVKD. This CDR3 has 13 residues. Trimming removed 9 bases at V and 3 bases at J, with 13 bases between. CDR3 nucleotide sequence: TGTGCCACCCAAGGACAGATAGACTATGGCTACACCTTC. Translating gives CATQGQIDYGYTF.

This clonotype was counted between two and nine times. V is TRBV7-8 and J is TRBJ1-3; no reliable D call. V lost 4 bases, J lost 0 bases, and 10 bases lay in between. Germline V gives CDR1 SGHVS, CDR2 FQNEAQ. This CDR3 has 15 residues. CDR3 protein: CASSSSQSSGNTIYF. CDR3 coding DNA: TGTGCCAGCAGCTCGAGCCAGAGCTCTGGAAACACCATATATTTT. Complete variable domain (other parts from reference TRBV7-8 and TRBJ1-3): GAGVSQSPRYKVAKRGQDVALRCDPISGHVSLFWYQQALGQGPEFLTYFQNEAQLDKSGLPSDRFFAERPEGSVSTLKIQRTQQEDSAVYLCASSSSQSSGNTIYFGEGSWLTVV.

The chain has TRBV7-8 and TRBJ1-1; 7 bases fit TRBD1. CDR3 length: 14 residues. The germline gives CDR1 SGHVS, CDR2 FQNEAQ. Trimming removed 8 bases from V and 1 base from J; junction bases left unmatched: 7. Here the CDR3 DNA reads TGTGCCAGCGTTGACAGGGCAGGGAACACTGAAGCTTTCTTT. Translated, it gives CASVDRAGNTEAFF.

There are many counts of this clonotype. The chain is built from TRBV5-1 and TRBJ1-6; tentatively, D is TRBD1 (6 bases). Germline CDR1 is SGHRS and CDR2 is YFSETQ. V was trimmed by 1 base and J by 10 bases, leaving 15 bases between them. The CDR3 loop spans 15 amino acids. CDR3 sequence reads: CASSLNRAGVSPLHF. The CDR3 DNA reads as TGCGCCAGCAGCTTGAACCGGGCAGGGGTATCACCCCTCCACTTT.

The gene calls are TRBV29-1 and TRBJ2-5; perhaps TRBD1 as D (6 bases). V lost 4 bases and J lost 2, with 11 bases in between. CDR1 is SQVTM and CDR2 is ANQGSEA in the germline V gene. The CDR3 covers 13 residues. The CDR3 coding sequence is TGCAGCGTTGCAGGGGCAGGACAAGAGACCCAGTACTTC. Its protein product is CSVAGAGQETQYF.

The chain combines TRBV10-3 with TRBJ1-4, with D uncertain. V lost 0 bases to trimming and J lost 0 bases, with 8 bases between them. CDR1 is ENHRY, CDR2 SYGVKD, per germline. The CDR3 is 16 residues long. The CDR3 bases are TGTGCCATCAGTGAGTCGGAGGCTGCAACTAATGAAAAACTGTTTTTT. Residues: CAISESEAATNEKLFF.

The chain recombines TRBV15 with TRBJ1-4; D is ambiguous. Germline V gene sequence: CDR1 LNHNV, CDR2 YYDKDF (reference sequence). The CDR3 totals 14 residues. Trimming removed 3 bases at V and 8 bases at J, with 13 bases between. CDR3 nucleotide sequence: TGTGCCACCAGCAGCCGGATCGGCGGGGAAAAACTGTTTTTT. Translating it yields CATSSRIGGEKLFF.

This clonotype appeared once. This sequence joins TRBV20-1 and TRBJ2-3; 8 bases are a match to TRBD2. CDR1 and CDR2 from the germline V gene are DFQATT and SNEGSKA (reference sequence). CDR3 length: 14 amino acids. V shed 6 bases and J 1 base; nucleotides not matched to a gene: 6. The CDR3 here is CSAYGGGRTDTQYF. CDR3 nucleotides: TGCAGTGCCTACGGCGGGGGGCGCACAGATACGCAGTATTTT.